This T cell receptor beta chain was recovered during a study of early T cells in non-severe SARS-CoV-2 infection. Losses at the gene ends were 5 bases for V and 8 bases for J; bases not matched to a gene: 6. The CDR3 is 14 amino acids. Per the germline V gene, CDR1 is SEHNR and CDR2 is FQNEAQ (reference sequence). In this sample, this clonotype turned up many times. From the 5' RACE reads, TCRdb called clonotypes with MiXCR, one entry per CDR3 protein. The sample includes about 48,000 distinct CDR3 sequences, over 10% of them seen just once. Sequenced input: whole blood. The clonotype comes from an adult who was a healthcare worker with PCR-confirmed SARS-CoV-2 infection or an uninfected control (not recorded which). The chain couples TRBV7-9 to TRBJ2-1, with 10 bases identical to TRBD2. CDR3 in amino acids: CASSPRTSGHEQFF. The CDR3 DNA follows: TGTGCCAGCAGCCCAAGGACTAGCGGCCATGAGCAGTTCTTC.